The 3 T cell receptor beta chains below all came from one sample that was sequenced in a study of blood T cells in healthy people across ages. It was with a sample-barcoded 5' primer and a J-beta primer mix that a second PCR of about 6 to 12 cycles was run. TCRdb ran MiXCR on the 5' RACE reads and lists one entry per CDR3 protein. This sample carries 700,000 or so distinct CDR3 sequences, about 43% of them seen once, and the ten largest clones take 25% to 35%. Sequences were obtained from blood. All receptors come from a man at least 80 years old in good health.

This clonotype has a count of ten or more. The chain carries TRBV20-1 and TRBJ2-1; TRBD1 agrees at 8 bases. The V and J ends lost 6 bases and 5 bases, in that order; junction bases with no gene match: 9. Germline CDR1 and CDR2: DFQATT and SNEGSKA (reference sequence). This CDR3 spans 14 amino acids. The CDR3 here is CSAPGGRFNNEQFF. CDR3 bases: TGCAGTGCGCCAGGGGGCAGGTTTAACAATGAGCAGTTCTTC.

This clonotype has just a few counts. This chain uses TRBV4-1 with TRBJ2-4, with D tentatively TRBD1 or TRBD2 (5 bases each). Trimming removed 1 base at V and 1 base at J, with 17 bases between. The CDR3 covers 18 residues. Germline CDR1 reads MGHRA; CDR2 reads YSYEKL. The CDR3, as DNA: TGCGCCAGCAGCCAAGCGACCTGGGGCAGGGAGGCCAAAAACATTCAGTACTTC. It yields the protein CASSQATWGREAKNIQYF.

Only a few counts were recorded for this clonotype. This chain connects TRBV6-5 to TRBJ2-5; D ambiguous. V was pared by 6 bases and J by 1 base, with 12 bases between. The germline V gene encodes CDR1 MNHEY and CDR2 SVGAGI. The CDR3 totals 14 residues. CDR3 protein: CASRPEWTQETQYF. For the CDR3, the DNA is TGTGCCAGCAGACCCGAGTGGACCCAAGAGACCCAGTACTTC.